This paragraph reports one TCR beta chain. Its antigen is currently unknown. This record comes from a study of T cell repertoires in cytomegalovirus infection. For the study at large: Both CMV infection and a matching HLA type were indicated by public TCR beta signatures. Findings and limits, study-wide: Carriage of CMV together with the relevant HLA was identifiable through cumulative public TCR beta family frequency. Within the response measured ex vivo, HLA-C-restricted CMV-specific TCR beta clonotypes were dominant.

TCRdb fed the reads into MiXCR, producing one record per CDR3 protein. This sample has about 180,000 distinct CDR3 sequences, with over 13% found just once. The CDR3 totals 16 residues. Trimming removed 6 bases from V and 3 bases from J; junction bases left unmatched: 12. CDR1 SEHNR and CDR2 FQNEAQ come from the germline V gene (reference sequence). The specimen was PBMCs. The genes are TRBV7-9 and TRBJ2-5; 8 bases match TRBD1. The TCR sequence derives from a human donor in good health (CMV status not recorded). Some clones in this sample may be carry-over from other donors' samples. Here the CDR3 reads CASRATGGIFKETQYF. In DNA, the CDR3 is TGTGCCAGCAGGGCTACAGGGGGTATCTTCAAAGAGACCCAGTACTTC.